The rows below give T cell receptor beta chains drawn from one sample of a study of response to subunit inactivated influenza vaccine. TCRdb re-called the RT-PCR reads with MiXCR, one entry per CDR3 protein. The sample includes around 480,000 distinct CDR3 sequences, approximately 15% seen only once; the top ten take 3%. Sequencing used CD4+ T cells sorted from PBMCs, obtained less than 30 months after vaccination. These receptors came from a man aged 45-69 years who received an inactivated influenza vaccine. The CDR3 runs from the conserved cysteine through the conserved F or W. Each record gives: J gene, clone size, CDR3 length, V gene, D gene, CDR3 protein, CDR3 DNA. The D gene is left open where the match is weak. Clone size is not always given. Where it is, it says once, few, many or a class for expanded clones.

TRBJ2-7,few,13,TRBV10-1,TRBD2,CASGTSGSYEQYF,TGCGCCAGCGGTACGAGCGGGAGCTACGAGCAGTACTTC
TRBJ2-2,.,15,TRBV11-2,TRBD1,CASSQRQGWSGELFF,TGTGCCAGCAGCCAGAGACAGGGCTGGTCCGGGGAGCTGTTTTTC
TRBJ2-3,.,16,TRBV20-1,TRBD2,CSALWAGGRRADTQYF,TGCAGTGCCCTGTGGGCGGGGGGGCGAAGGGCAGATACGCAGTATTTT
TRBJ2-7,many,15,TRBV18,.,CASSLLGGPYYEQYF,TGTGCCAGCTCCCTCCTAGGGGGACCTTACTACGAGCAGTACTTC
TRBJ2-5,.,13,TRBV4-3,.,CASSQGFKETQYF,TGCGCCAGCAGCCAAGGGTTCAAAGAGACCCAGTACTTC
TRBJ2-1,few,16,TRBV5-4,TRBD1,CASSVKTGGFGNEQFF,TGTGCCAGCAGCGTTAAGACAGGGGGATTTGGTAATGAGCAGTTCTTC
TRBJ2-2,many,14,TRBV7-3,.,CASSSRLGPGELFF,TGTGCCAGCAGCTCCCGTTTGGGTCCCGGGGAGCTGTTTTTT
TRBJ2-5,few,14,TRBV29-1,.,CSVEDPRVRETQYF,TGCAGCGTTGAAGATCCCAGGGTTAGGGAGACCCAGTACTTC
TRBJ1-2,few,13,TRBV28,.,CATARGADYGYTF,TGTGCCACCGCCAGAGGGGCAGATTATGGCTACACCTTC
TRBJ2-1,many,14,TRBV7-2,.,CASSLGDFINEQFF,TGTGCCAGCAGCTTAGGGGACTTTATCAATGAGCAGTTCTTC
TRBJ2-1,many,12,TRBV29-1,.,CSVMRSYNEQFF,TGCAGCGTGATGCGCTCCTACAATGAGCAGTTCTTC
TRBJ2-1,many,16,TRBV11-3,TRBD2,CASSLQAGGSYNEQFF,TGTGCCAGCAGCTTACAGGCGGGGGGGAGCTACAATGAGCAGTTCTTC
TRBJ1-1,few,14,TRBV3-1,.,CASSQTRGNTEAFF,TGTGCCAGCAGCCAAACGAGGGGGAACACTGAAGCTTTCTTT
TRBJ2-7,.,15,TRBV29-1,.,CSVEPRTPWSYEQYF,TGCAGCGTTGAACCCCGGACCCCCTGGTCCTACGAGCAGTACTTC
TRBJ2-7,many,18,TRBV11-2,TRBD1,CASSLRVGTAKSSYEQYF,TGTGCCAGCAGCCTTAGAGTGGGGACAGCTAAGAGCTCCTACGAGCAGTACTTC
TRBJ1-2,few,13,TRBV28,TRBD1,CASTRQGAQGYTF,TGTGCCAGCACCAGACAGGGGGCCCAGGGCTACACCTTC
TRBJ1-6,.,15,TRBV12-3/TRBV12-4,.,CASRPMTGGNSPLHF,TGTGCCAGCAGACCGATGACCGGTGGAAATTCACCCCTCCACTTT
TRBJ2-7,many,14,TRBV27,TRBD1,CASSFRTGVYEQYF,TGTGCCAGCAGTTTTAGGACAGGGGTCTACGAGCAGTACTTC
TRBJ1-1,many,12,TRBV7-2,TRBD1,CASSQRTGEAFF,TGTGCCAGCAGCCAACGGACAGGGGAAGCTTTCTTT
TRBJ2-5,.,15,TRBV7-8,TRBD1,CASSLDRGHQETQYF,TGTGCCAGCAGCTTAGACAGGGGGCATCAAGAGACCCAGTACTTC
TRBJ2-7,few,15,TRBV5-1,.,CASSSPTSTGNEQYF,TGCGCCAGCAGTTCGCCCACCTCCACAGGGAACGAGCAGTACTTC
TRBJ2-3,.,11,TRBV5-1,.,CASSLESTQYF,TGCGCCAGCAGCTTGGAGAGTACGCAGTATTTT
TRBJ2-1,few,14,TRBV7-2,.,CASSLVWGPNEQFF,TGTGCCAGCAGCTTAGTGTGGGGTCCCAATGAGCAGTTCTTC
TRBJ1-5,.,16,TRBV4-3,TRBD1,CASSQVAGGGNQPQHF,TGCGCCAGCAGCCAGGTTGCAGGGGGCGGCAATCAGCCCCAGCATTTT
TRBJ2-2,many,14,TRBV7-7,.,CASSLSGVAGELFF,TGTGCCAGCAGCTTATCAGGGGTCGCCGGGGAGCTGTTTTTT
TRBJ1-1,.,17,TRBV21-1,.,CASSKPGRLKMVTEAFF,TGTGCCAGCAGCAAACCGGGACGCCTGAAAATGGTCACTGAAGCTTTCTTT
TRBJ2-1,.,11,TRBV12-3/TRBV12-4,TRBD1,CASSLVGGKFF,TGTGCCAGCAGTTTAGTAGGGGGCAAGTTCTTC
TRBJ1-1,many,12,TRBV29-1,.,CSVGFRNTEAFF,TGCAGCGTTGGTTTCAGAAACACTGAAGCTTTCTTT
TRBJ2-3,.,21,TRBV2,TRBD2,CASSPTPLGRAGQRGRDTQYF,TGTGCCAGCAGTCCCACCCCTTTGGGCAGGGCAGGTCAGCGGGGGAGGGATACGCAGTATTTT
TRBJ2-2,.,15,TRBV3-1,TRBD2,CASRGLAGATGELFF,TGTGCCAGCAGGGGACTAGCGGGAGCTACCGGGGAGCTGTTTTTT
TRBJ1-1,few,16,TRBV3-1,TRBD1,CASSQRTGAIPAEAFF,TGTGCCAGCAGCCAGCGGACAGGGGCTATACCAGCTGAAGCTTTCTTT
TRBJ2-1,.,14,TRBV5-1,.,CASSLGHLGDEQFF,TGCGCCAGCAGCTTGGGGCACCTAGGGGATGAGCAGTTCTTC
TRBJ2-5,.,14,TRBV5-1,.,CASSLGDWEETQYF,TGCGCCAGCAGCTTAGGCGACTGGGAAGAGACCCAGTACTTC
TRBJ2-2,.,17,TRBV11-1,.,CASSLGRVRTNTGELFF,TGTGCCAGCAGCTTAGGCCGGGTCAGAACCAACACCGGGGAGCTGTTTTTT
TRBJ2-7,few,13,TRBV20-1,.,CSAEGQYSYEQYF,TGCAGTGCGGAAGGACAGTACTCCTACGAGCAGTACTTC
TRBJ1-1,few,12,TRBV25-1,.,CASSEYPGFSFF,TGTGCCAGCAGTGAATATCCAGGGTTTAGTTTCTTT
TRBJ2-7,few,12,TRBV18,.,CASSRGIYEQYF,TGTGCCAGCTCAAGGGGGATCTACGAGCAGTACTTC
TRBJ2-3,.,17,TRBV2,.,CASSDILDYGGVDTQYF,TGTGCCAGCAGTGATATCCTCGACTACGGCGGTGTAGATACGCAGTATTTT
TRBJ2-1,.,14,TRBV7-2,TRBD2,CASSLVTSGSEQFF,TGTGCCAGCAGCTTAGTAACTAGCGGGAGTGAGCAGTTCTTC
TRBJ1-4,few,15,TRBV6-2/TRBV6-3,.,CASKPPARQDEKLFF,TGTGCCAGCAAACCACCCGCACGGCAGGATGAAAAACTGTTTTTT
TRBJ2-5,few,16,TRBV6-4,TRBD1,CASMTGQDSIPETQYF,TGTGCCAGCATGACCGGACAGGACAGTATCCCAGAGACCCAGTACTTC
TRBJ2-1,few,14,TRBV28,.,CASRPMGISNEQFF,TGTGCCAGCAGACCAATGGGGATCAGCAATGAGCAGTTCTTC
TRBJ2-1,.,18,TRBV6-1,TRBD2,CASSGPETGTSFYNEQFF,TGTGCCAGCAGTGGCCCAGAAACCGGGACTAGTTTCTACAATGAGCAGTTCTTC
TRBJ2-7,few,12,TRBV5-1,TRBD1,CASSTTLTGLHF,TGCGCCAGCAGCACTACTCTGACAGGGCTCCACTTC
TRBJ1-6,.,17,TRBV11-2,.,CASSSRVMRTYNSPLHF,TGTGCCAGCAGCTCACGGGTTATGAGGACCTATAATTCACCCCTCCACTTT
TRBJ2-7,.,15,TRBV6-5,TRBD1,CASSYGGQGSDEQYF,TGTGCCAGCAGTTACGGGGGACAGGGTTCAGACGAGCAGTACTTC
TRBJ2-1,.,14,TRBV12-3/TRBV12-4,TRBD1,CASSLALQGGEQFF,TGTGCCAGCAGTTTAGCGCTACAGGGGGGCGAGCAGTTCTTC